This T cell receptor beta chain was identified during a study of T cells after yellow fever vaccination. A 5'RACE template-switching step, the method used to make TCR cDNA, added a universal primer site and UMIs. Each CDR3 protein gets one entry after TCRdb re-called the 5' RACE reads with MiXCR. This table has approximately 600,000 distinct CDR3 sequences, 10% to 15% appearing once. This clonotype was seen at least ten times. The CDR3 contains 14 residues. Germline CDR1 reads SGHVS; CDR2 reads FQNEAQ. Between the trimmed V and J ends, which lost 5 bases and 4 bases, there was a span of 11 bases. The input for sequencing was PBMCs, taken on the day of the yellow fever booster vaccination. This chain links TRBV7-8 with TRBJ2-2, with a weak D call TRBD2 (5 bases). This clonotype was obtained from a man aged 25 to 45 who received the YFV17D yellow fever vaccine. The CDR3 sequence is CASSISAGTGELFF. The CDR3 DNA reads as TGTGCCAGCAGCATTAGCGCGGGCACCGGGGAGCTGTTTTTT.